This T cell receptor beta chain was found in a study of T cells after yellow fever vaccination. Study conclusions and caveats: A secondary response was less intense yet reached its peak sooner, at day 5 versus 15. High-abundance clonotypes from the bulk population could contaminate FACS-sorted repertoires.

TCRdb itself ran the 5' RACE reads through MiXCR, one entry per CDR3 protein. The sample shows 300,000 to 400,000 distinct CDR3 sequences, more than 5.5% of them seen only once. Germline V gene sequence: CDR1 SGHRS, CDR2 YFSETQ. This CDR3 has 15 amino acids. V was shortened by 4 bases and J by 1 base, with 14 bases between the two germline ends. This clonotype was seen more than once but under ten times. What it binds is not known. Sequences were derived from PBMCs, sampled 5 days after the yellow fever booster vaccination. The genes are TRBV5-1 and TRBJ2-5, with D perhaps being TRBD1 or TRBD2 (6 bases each). The origin of this receptor is a young man who received the YFV17D yellow fever vaccine. CDR3 amino acids: CASSPGAGTQETQYF. In nucleotides, the CDR3 is TGCGCCAGCAGCCCAGGGGCGGGAACCCAAGAGACCCAGTACTTC.